This TCR beta chain originates from a study of tumor-infiltrating lymphocytes in primary liver carcinoma. On the study more broadly: In every tissue type, samples returned a similar yield of roughly 3.5 to 8 million productive TCRbeta reads.

The authors made TCR beta cDNA from roughly 480 ng total RNA with a constant-region primer. Three rounds of nested multiplex PCR with slightly modified ARM-PCR produced TCR beta libraries. The study ran its first two PCR rounds for nine to eleven cycles each, using TRBV1-TRBV30 forward primers and a C-beta reverse primer. Using its own MiXCR run on the multiplex PCR reads, TCRdb lists one record per CDR3 protein. The sample lists tens of thousands of distinct CDR3 sequences; around 79% were seen once. Both RNA and DNA were isolated together from roughly 20-30 mg of bulk tissue that had not been sorted. The CDR3 consists of 17 residues. The germline CDR1 and CDR2 sequences are LGHNA and YNFKEQ. For this clonotype: Its antigen is currently unknown. Germline and junction disagree at one end, which may indicate a read error.

Findings of the study overall: When set against blood, tumors had a significantly higher top-250-clone fraction (p = 0.039). Tumor region pairs showed greater overlap than either tumor-adjacent or tumor-blood pairs did. Merely some 8-25% of top clones spanned all five tumor regions.

The TCR originated in a middle-aged man with primary liver carcinoma and hepatitis B virus infection. Sequencing used liver tumor tissue from sampling region 3. As to subset: tumor region T3, left-lateral pole. This chain connects TRBV4-2 to TRBJ1-1; 8 bases map to TRBD1. The CDR3 DNA is TGTGCCAGCAGCCAAGAGTACGGACAGGGTTTTTGGATCGAAGTTTTCTTT. It yields the protein CASSQEYGQGFWIEVFF.